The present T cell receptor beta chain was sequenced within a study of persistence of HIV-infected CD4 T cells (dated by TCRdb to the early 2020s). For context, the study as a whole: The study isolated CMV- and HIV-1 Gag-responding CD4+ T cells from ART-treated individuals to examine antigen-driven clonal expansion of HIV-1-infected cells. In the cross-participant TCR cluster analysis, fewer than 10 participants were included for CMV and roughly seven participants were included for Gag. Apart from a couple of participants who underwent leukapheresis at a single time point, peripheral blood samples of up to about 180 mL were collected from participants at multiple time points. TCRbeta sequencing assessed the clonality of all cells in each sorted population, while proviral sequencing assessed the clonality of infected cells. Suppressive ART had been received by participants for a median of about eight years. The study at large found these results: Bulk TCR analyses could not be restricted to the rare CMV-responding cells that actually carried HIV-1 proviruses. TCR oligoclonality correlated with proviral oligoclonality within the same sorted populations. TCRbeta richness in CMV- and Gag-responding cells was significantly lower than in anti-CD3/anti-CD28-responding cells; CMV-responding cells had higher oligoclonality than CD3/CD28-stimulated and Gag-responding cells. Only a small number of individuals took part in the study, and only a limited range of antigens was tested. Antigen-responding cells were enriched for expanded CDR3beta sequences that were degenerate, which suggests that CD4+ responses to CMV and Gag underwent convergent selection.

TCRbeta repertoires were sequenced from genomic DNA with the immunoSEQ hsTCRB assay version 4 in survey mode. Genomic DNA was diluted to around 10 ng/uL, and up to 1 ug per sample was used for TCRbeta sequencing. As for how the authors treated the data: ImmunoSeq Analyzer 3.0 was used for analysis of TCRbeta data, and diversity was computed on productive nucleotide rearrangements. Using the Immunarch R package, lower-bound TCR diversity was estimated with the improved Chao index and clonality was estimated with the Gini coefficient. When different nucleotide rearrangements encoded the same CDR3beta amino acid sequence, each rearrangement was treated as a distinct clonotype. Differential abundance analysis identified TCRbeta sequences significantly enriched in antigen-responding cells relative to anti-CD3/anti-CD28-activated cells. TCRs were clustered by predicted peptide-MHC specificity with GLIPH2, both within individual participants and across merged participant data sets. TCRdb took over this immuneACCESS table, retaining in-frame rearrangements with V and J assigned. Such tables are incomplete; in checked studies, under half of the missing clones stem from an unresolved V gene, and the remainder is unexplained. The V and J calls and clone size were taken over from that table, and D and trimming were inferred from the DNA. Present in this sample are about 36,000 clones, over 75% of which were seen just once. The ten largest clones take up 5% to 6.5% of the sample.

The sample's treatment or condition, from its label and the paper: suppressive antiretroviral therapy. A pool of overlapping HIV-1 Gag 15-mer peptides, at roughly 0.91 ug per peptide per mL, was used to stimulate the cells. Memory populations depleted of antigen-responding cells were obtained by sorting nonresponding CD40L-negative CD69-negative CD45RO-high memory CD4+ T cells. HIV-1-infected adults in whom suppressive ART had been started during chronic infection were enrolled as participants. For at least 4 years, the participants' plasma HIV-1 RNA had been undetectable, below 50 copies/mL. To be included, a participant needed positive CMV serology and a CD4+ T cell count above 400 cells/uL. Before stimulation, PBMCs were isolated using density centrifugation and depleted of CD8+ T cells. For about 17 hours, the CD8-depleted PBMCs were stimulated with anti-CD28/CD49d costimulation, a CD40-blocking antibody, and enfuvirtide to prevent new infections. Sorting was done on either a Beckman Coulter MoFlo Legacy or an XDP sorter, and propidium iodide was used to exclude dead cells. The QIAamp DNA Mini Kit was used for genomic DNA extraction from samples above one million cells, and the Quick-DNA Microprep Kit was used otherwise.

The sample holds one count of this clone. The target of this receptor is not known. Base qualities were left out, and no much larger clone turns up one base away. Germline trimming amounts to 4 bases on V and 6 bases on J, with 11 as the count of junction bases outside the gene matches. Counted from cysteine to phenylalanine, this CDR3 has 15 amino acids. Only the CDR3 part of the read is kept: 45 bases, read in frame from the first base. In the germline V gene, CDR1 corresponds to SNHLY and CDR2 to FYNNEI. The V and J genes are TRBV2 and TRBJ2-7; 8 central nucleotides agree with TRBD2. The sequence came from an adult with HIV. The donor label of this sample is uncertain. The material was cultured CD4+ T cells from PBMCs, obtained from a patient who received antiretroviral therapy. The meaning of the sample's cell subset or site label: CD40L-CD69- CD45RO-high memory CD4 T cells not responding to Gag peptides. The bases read TGTGCCAGCAGTGTTTCGGGGACTAGAGGAAGCGAGCAGTACTTC. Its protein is CASSVSGTRGSEQYF.